This T cell receptor (beta chain) appears in the sequencing data of a study of blood T cells in healthy people across ages. Study-wide context: Template switching captured about one barcoded beta molecule per two T cells.

Sample-barcoded 5' priming and a J-beta primer mix drove a second PCR of roughly 7 to 11 cycles. TCRdb reprocessed the 5' RACE reads via MiXCR and lists one record per CDR3 protein. The sample holds 1.5 million to 2 million distinct CDR3 sequences, less than 50% seen once. The source is a woman aged 40 to 55 in good health. Sequenced sample: blood.

For the CDR3, the DNA is TGTGCCAGCAGCGTAGATGGGTGGGAGGGGGTGAGGAATGAGCAGTTCTTC. It yields the protein CASSVDGWEGVRNEQFF. The V call is TRBV9, the J call TRBJ2-1; D is perhaps TRBD2 (7 bases). V shed 0 bases and J shed 7 bases, with 20 bases lying between them. CDR3 size: 17 residues. Germline CDR1 is SGDLS and CDR2 is YYNGEE.